These T cell receptor beta chains were read from a single sample in a study of OX40 agonist ivuxolimab in advanced cancers. The protocol was immunoSEQ multiplex PCR, while the TCRdb copy is restricted to in-frame clones and leaves out a portion. The profile shows approximately 20,000 clones, approximately 83% of them singletons. The sample here was CD4+ or CD8+ T cells sorted from blood, taken in a trial of the OX40 agonist ivuxolimab. The receptors shown here come from an adult with an advanced solid tumor such as melanoma, head and neck, liver or kidney cancer. The CDR3 runs from the conserved cysteine through the conserved F or W. The D gene is left open where the match is weak. For some rows the clone size is stated as once, few or many, or as a class when expanded; others skip it.

j_gene	v_gene	d_gene	abundance	CDR3aa	CDR3nt
TRBJ1-2	TRBV27	NA	NA	CASSFGAGFSDYTF	TGTGCCAGCAGTTTCGGGGCAGGGTTCTCAGACTACACCTTC
TRBJ1-2	TRBV7-9	TRBD1	NA	CASSLVGGANYGYTF	TGTGCCAGCAGCTTAGTAGGGGGCGCGAACTATGGCTACACCTTC
TRBJ2-5	TRBV10-3	NA	NA	CAISESIMGRGGETQYF	TGTGCCATCAGTGAGTCGATTATGGGGCGTGGGGGAGAGACCCAGTACTTC
TRBJ2-6	TRBV29-1	NA	NA	CSVIQGTNVLTF	TGCAGCGTCATACAGGGTACCAACGTCCTGACTTTC
TRBJ2-3	TRBV19	NA	NA	CASSIQGLQTGDTQYF	TGTGCCAGTAGTATACAGGGACTCCAAACGGGAGATACGCAGTATTTT
TRBJ1-6	TRBV10-3	NA	NA	CAISYSPFASYNSPLHF	TGTGCCATCAGTTACTCACCGTTTGCCTCCTATAATTCACCCCTCCACTTT
TRBJ2-1	TRBV7-7	TRBD2	NA	CASSPRGSGRDEQFF	TGTGCCAGCAGCCCAAGGGGTAGCGGGAGGGATGAGCAGTTCTTC
TRBJ1-1	TRBV2	NA	NA	CASSDRKNTEAFF	TGTGCCAGCAGTGACAGGAAGAACACTGAAGCTTTCTTT
TRBJ2-5	TRBV5-1	NA	NA	CASSLRRETQYF	TGCGCCAGCAGCCTAAGACGCGAGACCCAGTACTTC
TRBJ2-1	TRBV7-6	NA	NA	CASSRSRSTSSNEQFF	TGTGCCAGCAGCCGGTCCCGGTCCACCTCGAGCAATGAGCAGTTCTTC
TRBJ1-5	TRBV7-8	NA	NA	CASSLYTDTSNQPQHF	TGTGCCAGCAGCTTGTACACCGACACTAGCAATCAGCCCCAGCATTTT
TRBJ2-7	TRBV4-1	TRBD1	NA	CASSPSGQYHEQYF	TGCGCCAGCAGCCCCTCGGGACAGTACCACGAGCAGTACTTC
TRBJ1-1	TRBV30	NA	once	CAWKPGAGTEAFF	TGTGCCTGGAAGCCGGGGGCGGGTACTGAAGCTTTCTTT
TRBJ2-1	TRBV18	NA	NA	CASSPQDEWGTEQFF	TGTGCCAGCTCACCACAGGATGAGTGGGGGACTGAGCAGTTCTTC
TRBJ2-1	TRBV4-1	NA	NA	CASGVTNYNEQFF	TGCGCCAGCGGAGTGACCAACTACAATGAGCAGTTCTTC
TRBJ2-3	TRBV11-3	NA	few	CASSFYTDTQYF	TGTGCCAGCAGCTTTTACACAGATACGCAGTATTTT
TRBJ2-7	TRBV28	NA	NA	CASSDGQRFSYEQYF	TGTGCCAGCAGTGATGGACAGCGTTTCTCCTACGAGCAGTACTTC
TRBJ2-7	TRBV14	NA	NA	CASSQAGTVYEQYF	TGTGCCAGCAGCCAAGCCGGGACGGTCTACGAGCAGTACTTC
TRBJ2-3	TRBV7-2	TRBD2	NA	CASRGGIAGVGDTQYF	TGTGCCAGCCGCGGGGGGATAGCGGGAGTTGGAGATACGCAGTATTTT
TRBJ2-4	TRBV2	TRBD1	NA	CASFYSGDSPKNIQYF	TGTGCCAGCTTTTATTCAGGGGACAGTCCAAAAAACATTCAGTACTTC
TRBJ1-6	TRBV7-9	TRBD1	few	CASSLFGADRSRSPLHF	TGTGCCAGCAGCTTGTTCGGGGCGGACAGGTCACGATCACCCCTCCACTTT
TRBJ2-5	TRBV7-8	NA	NA	CASSPEGRVETQYF	TGTGCCAGCAGCCCAGAGGGCAGGGTCGAGACCCAGTACTTC
TRBJ1-4	TRBV5-1	NA	NA	CASSSGNGAVAEVLFF	TGCGCCAGCAGCTCAGGCAACGGGGCCGTGGCCGAGGTACTGTTTTTT
TRBJ1-1	TRBV5-6	NA	once	CASSSGQLEAFF	TGTGCCAGCAGCTCAGGACAGTTAGAAGCTTTCTTT
TRBJ2-5	TRBV7-9	TRBD1	few	CASSEGQGPERAQYF	TGTGCCAGCAGCGAGGGACAGGGGCCGGAAAGGGCCCAGTACTTC
TRBJ1-5	TRBV19	NA	NA	CASSGREVYQPQHF	TGTGCCAGTAGTGGCAGGGAAGTTTATCAGCCCCAGCATTTT
TRBJ1-5	TRBV19	NA	NA	CASSISAQGYSNQPQHF	TGTGCCAGTAGTATATCGGCCCAGGGGTATAGCAATCAGCCCCAGCATTTT
TRBJ1-1	TRBV6-5	NA	once	CASSLGRGGTEAFF	TGTGCCAGCAGCCTAGGGCGGGGAGGAACTGAAGCTTTCTTT
TRBJ2-2	TRBV18	NA	NA	CASSPMERVPNTGELFF	TGTGCCAGCTCACCAATGGAGAGGGTACCGAACACCGGGGAGCTGTTTTTT
TRBJ1-2	TRBV7-8	NA	NA	CASSSDIAPNYGYTF	TGTGCCAGCAGCTCCGATATCGCACCCAACTATGGCTACACCTTC
TRBJ2-1	TRBV4-1	TRBD2	NA	CASSQEPGTRSYNEQFF	TGCGCCAGCAGCCAAGAACCCGGGACTAGGTCCTACAATGAGCAGTTCTTC
TRBJ2-3	TRBV27	NA	NA	CASSYGGTDTQYF	TGTGCCAGCAGTTACGGGGGCACAGATACGCAGTATTTT
TRBJ1-5	TRBV28	NA	NA	CASTSEKKPQHF	TGTGCCAGCACCTCCGAAAAGAAGCCCCAGCATTTT
TRBJ1-1	TRBV5-1	TRBD1	NA	CASSLAGTGFTEAFF	TGCGCCAGCAGCTTGGCCGGGACAGGGTTCACTGAAGCTTTCTTT
TRBJ2-3	TRBV9	NA	NA	CASGDASTDTQYF	TGTGCCAGCGGCGACGCTAGCACAGATACGCAGTATTTT
TRBJ1-1	TRBV5-4	NA	medium-sized	CASSLLQGSYTEAFF	TGTGCCAGCAGCTTGCTCCAGGGGTCTTACACTGAAGCTTTCTTT
TRBJ2-1	TRBV4-1	NA	NA	CASSQGASNEQFF	TGCGCCAGCAGCCAAGGGGCTAGCAATGAGCAGTTCTTC
TRBJ2-7	TRBV5-1	TRBD1	NA	CASSWTRQGYEQYF	TGCGCCAGCAGCTGGACTCGACAGGGCTACGAGCAGTACTTC
TRBJ1-5	TRBV6-5	NA	NA	CASRDSGQSNQPQHF	TGTGCCAGCAGGGACTCCGGACAGAGCAATCAGCCCCAGCATTTT
TRBJ2-3	TRBV7-6	NA	NA	CASSLDPGNRVLDTQYF	TGTGCCAGCAGCTTAGATCCGGGGAATCGAGTATTGGATACGCAGTATTTT
TRBJ2-1	TRBV27	TRBD1	NA	CASRPTGTLYNEQFF	TGTGCCAGCAGACCGACAGGGACCCTCTACAATGAGCAGTTCTTC
TRBJ2-1	TRBV6-1	NA	NA	CASSEYNQNNEQFF	TGTGCCAGCTCCGAATATAACCAAAACAATGAGCAGTTCTTC
TRBJ1-2	TRBV5-1	NA	NA	CASSPGDSGYSYGYTF	TGCGCCAGCAGCCCCGGAGATAGTGGCTATAGCTATGGCTACACCTTC
TRBJ1-2	TRBV29-1	TRBD1	NA	CSVPDRVNGYTF	TGCAGCGTTCCTGACAGGGTGAATGGCTACACCTTC
TRBJ2-7	TRBV7-9	NA	NA	CASSGTPQTYEQYF	TGTGCCAGCAGCGGGACACCTCAGACCTACGAGCAGTACTTC